A selection of T cell receptor beta chains follows, all from one sample in a study of blood T cell repertoires in COVID-19. This table comes from immunoSEQ multiplex PCR, and its TCRdb copy is limited to in-frame clones, with some not included. The table lists around 100,000 clones, roughly 87% of them singletons. Sequenced material: peripheral blood. The source is a man aged 50-60 years in a cohort sampled during active COVID-19. Each CDR3 is given with its conserved first and last residue.

j_call v_call cdr3_aa
TRBJ1-1 TRBV18 CASSPKQLMNTEAFF
TRBJ1-1 TRBV4-3 CASSQRPGDTEAFF
TRBJ1-4 TRBV15 CATSIKVGGEKLFF
TRBJ2-2 TRBV4-1 CASSQVSGSPGELFF
TRBJ1-5 TRBV19 CASSIGPGLNQPQHF
TRBJ2-3 TRBV6-1 CASSDSADTQYF
TRBJ1-6 TRBV5-1 CASSLGGTGGDSPLHF
TRBJ1-3 TRBV19 CATPSSCPVLSGNTIYF
TRBJ1-6 TRBV9 CASSVGPHNSPLHF
TRBJ2-4 TRBV28 CASSFVLAKNIQYF
TRBJ2-3 TRBV9 CASSVRTDTQYF
TRBJ2-1 TRBV7-6 CASSQQGGVEQFF
TRBJ1-6 TRBV3-1/TRBV3-2 CASSQTGGNSPLHF
TRBJ1-5 TRBV6-1 CASSEGTGGGQPQHF
TRBJ2-2 TRBV5-4 CASSLALAGGNTGELFF
TRBJ2-3 TRBV7-2 CASSLDRRGWTDTQYF
TRBJ1-4 TRBV15 CATSREDSQATNEKLFF
TRBJ2-2 TRBV2 CASRGLAGLTGELFF
TRBJ2-1 TRBV28 CASSFRTGGSGEQFF
TRBJ2-1 TRBV7-2 CASSSPVVKRGSYNEQFF
TRBJ1-2 TRBV11-2 CASSLEGYGYTF
TRBJ2-1 TRBV2 CASSVSRGGYNEQFF
TRBJ2-3 TRBV29-1 CSVVGGNTDTQYF
TRBJ2-3 TRBV7-2 CASSWAGAGADTQYF
TRBJ1-2 TRBV4-1 CASSLQPQTGGYTF
TRBJ2-2 TRBV5-6 CASSRATGWGTGELFF
TRBJ2-7 TRBV15 CATSRGPAGRYEQYF
TRBJ1-2 TRBV5-1 CASTLDPRQGAYGYTF
TRBJ1-4 TRBV27 CASSATRTGRGELFF
TRBJ1-3 TRBV5-8 CASSSTGAPFSGNTIYF
TRBJ2-2 TRBV6-2/TRBV6-3 CASSSTGATGELFF
TRBJ2-1 TRBV11-3 CASSFLTGKDEQFF
TRBJ1-2 TRBV20-1 CSAEGDGGYTF
TRBJ2-7 TRBV6-1 CASSASSGQGPYEQYF
TRBJ1-2 TRBV2 CASKVHGNYGYTF
TRBJ1-5 TRBV4-2 CASSRFQGGDSNQPQHF
TRBJ1-5 TRBV5-1 CASSRTGVQPQHF
TRBJ1-5 TRBV28 CASSPTDHGNQPQHF
TRBJ1-5 TRBV19 CASSMRDRGFDQPQHF
TRBJ2-1 TRBV11-1 CASSLDSYNEQFF
TRBJ2-2 TRBV5-6 CASSLQGTVNTGELFF
TRBJ1-2 TRBV29-1 CSVVSDRAYGYTF
TRBJ1-4 TRBV5-1 CASSSRGQGASGKLFF
TRBJ2-3 TRBV7-2 CASSPKALGGPGTDTQYF
TRBJ1-5 TRBV4-2 CASSQVGARVTQHF
TRBJ2-1 TRBV6-1 CASSEVGTPSFCFF
TRBJ2-5 TRBV11-3 CASSGDRETQYF
TRBJ2-5 TRBV7-6 CASSLPTRRGETQYF
TRBJ2-3 TRBV11-3 CASSNYGGNTDTQYF
TRBJ1-5 TRBV5-8 CASSPGVGSNQPQHF
TRBJ2-4 TRBV2 CASSARLTDLAKNIQYF
TRBJ2-5 TRBV18 CASSPRGQPQETQYF
TRBJ2-5 TRBV28 CASSQLSGGQQETQYF
TRBJ2-2 TRBV5-1 CASSPRQGLTGELFF
TRBJ2-7 TRBV2 CASSEALGGYGEQYF
TRBJ1-6 TRBV7-8 CASSLGPGENSPLHF
TRBJ2-3 TRBV20-1 CSASGGGQQYF
TRBJ2-1 TRBV13 CASSFLSGGGNNEQFF